The 30 T cell receptor beta chains presented below share a single source sample, sequenced in a study of blood T cell repertoires in COVID-19. The method was immunoSEQ multiplex PCR; TCRdb's version includes in-frame clones alone and lacks a portion of them. The sample lists 70,000 or so clones; 75% to 90% were seen once. What was sequenced was peripheral blood. These receptors were obtained from a man aged 35 to 55 with COVID-19, enrolled during active disease.

This chain uses TRBV2 with TRBJ2-1, with 8 bases lining up with TRBD2. Germline V gives CDR1 SNHLY, CDR2 FYNNEI. The ends lost 6 bases at V and 13 bases at J; junction bases unmatched: 5. The CDR3 has 11 amino acids. CDR3 bases: TGTGCCAGCAGGGGTAGCGGGGATCAGTTCTTC. Translated: CASRGSGDQFF.

The CDR3 here is CASSSSYRGGIGKHF. As DNA, the CDR3 is TGCGCCAGCAGCTCTTCGTACAGGGGTGGAATAGGGAAGCATTTT. The J gene is TRBJ1-5, the V gene TRBV5-1; 7 bases are a match to TRBD1. The CDR3 is 15 amino acids. V was clipped by 3 bases and J by 14 bases; unmatched bases: 17. CDR1 and CDR2 from the germline V gene are SGHRS and YFSETQ.

This clone showed up just once. The chain is built from TRBV5-4 and TRBJ2-2, with 8 bases matching TRBD1. Germline lookup yields CDR1 SGHNT and CDR2 YYREEE (reference sequence). V shed 3 bases and J 1 base; nucleotides not matched to a gene: 5. This CDR3 is built from 16 residues. The CDR3 nucleotides read TGTGCCAGCAGCTCAGCCGGGACAGGGAACACCGGGGAGCTGTTTTTT. Protein product: CASSSAGTGNTGELFF.

The V and J genes are TRBV6-5 and TRBJ2-7, with 8 bases that match TRBD1. Germline loops: CDR1 MNHEY, CDR2 SVGAGI. This CDR3 has 15 residues. Losses at the gene ends were 4 bases for V and 3 bases for J; bases not matched to a gene: 8. The CDR3 sequence: CASSSGQGYHYEQYF. In DNA form, the CDR3 reads TGTGCCAGCAGTTCTGGACAGGGATATCACTACGAGCAGTACTTC.

J is TRBJ1-4 and V is TRBV5-1; a possible D gene is TRBD1 (6 bases). Trimming shortened V by 5 bases and J by 8 bases, and 13 bases separated the two germline ends. There are 13 residues in the CDR3. Germline CDR1 reads SGHRS; CDR2 reads YFSETQ. The CDR3 protein is CASRPNREEKLFF. CDR3 sequence (DNA): TGCGCCAGCAGACCAAACAGGGAGGAAAAACTGTTTTTT.

This chain joins TRBV11-2 and TRBJ1-3; D gene ambiguous. The CDR3 contains 14 residues. V lost 4 bases and J lost 2, with 9 bases in between. The germline gives CDR1 SGHAT, CDR2 FQNNGV. In nucleotides, the CDR3 is TGTGCCAGCAGCTCTCAGTACGCTGGAAACACCATATATTTT. Translated: CASSSQYAGNTIYF.

The chain couples TRBV11-3 to TRBJ2-3; TRBD1 might be the D (6 bases). This CDR3 has 15 residues. Germline CDR1 is SGHNT and CDR2 is YENEEA. V lost 1 base and J 4 bases, leaving 12 bases between the germline ends. DNA of the CDR3: TGTGCCAGCAGCTTAGCCAGGGGCCAGGCAGATACGCAGTATTTT. It translates to CASSLARGQADTQYF.

CDR3 sequence (DNA): TGTGCCAGTAGGTTGGACTCCCTAGACTACAATGAGCAGTTCTTC. Translating gives CASRLDSLDYNEQFF. The chain is built from TRBV19 and TRBJ2-1; possible D gene TRBD2, 5 bases. The CDR3 spans 15 residues. Trimming took off 6 bases at V and 3 bases at J, with 15 bases between the two ends. CDR1 is LNHDA and CDR2 is SQIVND in the germline V gene (reference sequence). The variable domain in full, with the rest retrieved from reference TRBV19 and TRBJ2-1, is DGGITQSPKYLFRKEGQNVTLSCEQNLNHDAMYWYRQDPGQGLRLIYYSQIVNDFQKGDIAEGYSVSREKKESFPLTVTSAQKNPTAFYLCASRLDSLDYNEQFFGPGTRLTVL.

In DNA form, the CDR3 reads TGTGCCAGCAGTGACCCCGCGACAGGAGAAAAACTGTTTTTT. Translating it yields CASSDPATGEKLFF. The rearrangement links TRBV25-1 to TRBJ1-4; D is perhaps TRBD1 (6 bases). The CDR3 loop spans 14 amino acids. Trimming left V 3 bases short and J 8 bases short, with 13 bases between. Germline values: CDR1 MGHDK, CDR2 SYGVNS.

This clone was counted between two and nine times. The chain uses TRBV9 and TRBJ2-2; 9 bases agree with TRBD1. Germline loops: CDR1 SGDLS, CDR2 YYNGEE. V shed 4 bases and J 7 bases; nucleotides not matched to a gene: 14. The CDR3 is 17 residues long. CDR3 in amino acids: CASSPRFGTGSIGELFF. The DNA of the CDR3 is TGTGCCAGCAGCCCCCGTTTCGGGACAGGGTCGATCGGGGAGCTGTTTTTT.

This chain links TRBV19 with TRBJ2-7; a possible D gene is TRBD1 (6 bases). Germline values: CDR1 LNHDA, CDR2 SQIVND (reference sequence). V gave up 4 bases and J gave up 5 bases, with 15 bases separating them. The CDR3 runs 14 residues. The CDR3, as DNA: TGTGCCAGTAGTACTCGTTCCGGGACAAACGAGCAGTACTTC. It translates to CASSTRSGTNEQYF. The full variable domain, completed using reference TRBV19 and TRBJ2-7, is DGGITQSPKYLFRKEGQNVTLSCEQNLNHDAMYWYRQDPGQGLRLIYYSQIVNDFQKGDIAEGYSVSREKKESFPLTVTSAQKNPTAFYLCASSTRSGTNEQYFGPGTRLTVT.

The V and J genes are TRBV5-8 and TRBJ1-3; 7 positions match TRBD1. The CDR3 totals 13 residues. Germline CDR1 is SGHTS and CDR2 is YDEGEE. V trimming: 0 bases; J trimming: 9 bases; junction bases outside the gene matches: 3. The CDR3 DNA reads as TGTGCCAGCAGCTTGGAGGGGGCTACCACCATATATTTT. It encodes CASSLEGATTIYF.

This rearrangement joins TRBV10-3 to TRBJ1-5; the match to TRBD1 covers 7 bases. V lost 6 bases to trimming and J lost 5 bases; unmatched junction nucleotides: 4. This CDR3 has 13 amino acids. CDR1 is ENHRY, CDR2 SYGVKD, per germline. The CDR3 coding sequence is TGTGCCATCAGACGACAGGGCGATCAGCCCCAGCATTTT. Translated: CAIRRQGDQPQHF.

J is TRBJ1-2 and V is TRBV2, with 8 bases lining up with TRBD1. The length of the CDR3 is 14 residues. Germline lookup yields CDR1 SNHLY and CDR2 FYNNEI. V shed 6 bases, J shed 4 bases, and the junction held 7 bases outside the gene matches. CDR3 nucleotides: TGTGCCAGCAGGACGACAGGGGTCGGCTATGGCTACACCTTC. It codes for CASRTTGVGYGYTF.

The V gene is TRBV5-4, the J gene TRBJ2-5, with D maybe TRBD1 (5 bases). Germline-derived CDR1 and CDR2 are SGHNT and YYREEE (reference sequence). There are 12 residues in the CDR3. With 5 bases removed from V and 2 bases from J, the gap between germline ends came to 7 bases. The CDR3 here is CASSKGQETQYF. The CDR3 nucleotides read TGTGCCAGCAGTAAGGGGCAAGAGACCCAGTACTTC. Looking up the rest from reference TRBV5-4 and TRBJ2-5 gives the full variable domain: ETGVTQSPTHLIKTRGQQVTLRCSSQSGHNTVSWYQQALGQGPQFIFQYYREEENGRGNFPPRFSGLQFPNYSSELNVNALELDDSALYLCASSKGQETQYFGPGTRLLVL.

This sequence joins TRBV6-4 and TRBJ1-1; the D gene is possibly TRBD1 (6 bases). This CDR3 is built from 13 residues. The V gene's germline CDR1 is MRHNA and CDR2 SNTAGT. The V gene lost 6 bases and the J gene lost 5 bases, with 13 bases spanning the gap. In DNA form, the CDR3 reads TGTGCCAGCAGCGAACAGGGAGGGACTGAAGCTTTCTTT. Translating gives CASSEQGGTEAFF.

The J gene is TRBJ2-3, the V gene TRBV29-1; TRBD2 might be the D (5 bases). This CDR3 is built from 14 residues. Germline V CDR1 and CDR2: SQVTM, ANQGSEA. The germline V and J ends were trimmed by 2 bases and 1 base, with 10 bases remaining between them. The CDR3 sequence: CSVETGDGTDTQYF. The CDR3 bases are TGCAGCGTTGAAACCGGGGATGGCACAGATACGCAGTATTTT.

This clone has only one observation. This rearrangement joins TRBV11-2 to TRBJ1-2, with 8 bases that match TRBD1. Germline V CDR1 and CDR2: SGHAT, FQNNGV. The CDR3 loop spans 13 amino acids. The J segment lost 6 bases and the V segment lost 6 bases, leaving 6 bases of the junction unmatched. CDR3 region: CASSVDRGDGYTF. The CDR3 DNA follows: TGTGCCAGCAGTGTCGACAGGGGAGATGGCTACACCTTC.

This clone has a handful of counts. CDR3 protein: CASSVPGAQHF. CDR3 nucleotides: TGTGCCAGCAGTGTACCGGGGGCCCAGCATTTT. The J gene is TRBJ1-5, the V gene TRBV2, with D perhaps matching TRBD1 (5 bases). V was cut by 4 bases and J by 11 bases, with 9 bases left in between. The V gene's germline CDR1 is SNHLY and CDR2 FYNNEI. The CDR3 has 11 residues. The complete variable domain, with remaining parts taken from reference TRBV2 and TRBJ1-5, reads EPEVTQTPSHQVTQMGQEVILRCVPISNHLYFYWYRQILGQKVEFLVSFYNNEISEKSEIFDDQFSVERPDGSNFTLKIRSTKLEDSAMYFCASSVPGAQHFGDGTRLSIL.

The V call is TRBV19, the J call TRBJ2-7; the D gene is possibly TRBD1 (6 bases). Trimming pared 3 bases from V and 1 base from J, leaving 16 bases between. Germline V gene lookup returns CDR1 LNHDA and CDR2 SQIVND (reference sequence). CDR3 length: 16 residues. The CDR3 nucleotides read TGTGCCAGTAGTATCTCCGGGACACTAGTTTCCTACGAGCAGTACTTC. Protein product: CASSISGTLVSYEQYF.

The count of this clone is one. The rearrangement joins TRBV7-3 to TRBJ1-2; the D gene is possibly TRBD1 (6 bases). Deletions cut 2 bases from V and 6 bases from J, with 28 bases between. The germline CDR1 and CDR2 sequences are SGHTA and FQGTGA. CDR3 size: 19 residues. CDR3 region: CASSLEVQWGEDRRHGYTF. Here the CDR3 DNA reads TGTGCCAGCAGCTTAGAGGTGCAGTGGGGAGAGGACAGACGCCATGGCTACACCTTC.

This chain connects TRBV6-5 to TRBJ2-7; D might be TRBD2 (5 bases). The germline V and J ends were trimmed by 2 bases and 3 bases, with 14 bases remaining between them. Germline V gives CDR1 MNHEY, CDR2 SVGAGI. The CDR3 runs 15 residues. The CDR3 spells CASSYAAVGVYEQYF. The CDR3 region has the DNA TGTGCCAGCAGTTACGCGGCTGTGGGAGTCTACGAGCAGTACTTC.

This sequence joins TRBV6-5 and TRBJ2-2; D unclear. The CDR3 totals 12 residues. Germline values: CDR1 MNHEY, CDR2 SVGAGI. The germline V and J ends were trimmed by 6 bases and 1 base, with 3 bases remaining between them. This CDR3 is CASSQNTGELFF. Here the CDR3 DNA reads TGTGCCAGCAGCCAGAACACCGGGGAGCTGTTTTTT.

The J gene is TRBJ2-7, the V gene TRBV6-6; 13 positions agree with TRBD2. J gave up 7 bases and V 6 bases, and 12 bases lay outside the gene matches. Germline lookup yields CDR1 MNHNY and CDR2 SVGAGI (reference sequence). The CDR3 runs to 16 residues. This CDR3 reads CASRLSLAGGRREQYF. The CDR3 bases are TGTGCCAGCAGACTCTCACTAGCGGGGGGGAGAAGGGAGCAGTACTTC.

This chain connects TRBV6-6 to TRBJ2-3; no firm D call. Germline V gene data show CDR1 as MNHNY and CDR2 as SVGAGI (reference sequence). With 5 bases removed from V and 0 bases from J, the gap between germline ends came to 3 bases. The CDR3 is 12 amino acids. CDR3 sequence reads: CASSPSTDTQYF. In nucleotides, the CDR3 is TGTGCCAGCAGTCCTAGCACAGATACGCAGTATTTT.

The CDR3: CASSEVQINQPQHF. The DNA for the CDR3 is TGTGCCAGCAGTGAAGTACAGATCAATCAGCCCCAGCATTTT. J is TRBJ1-5 and V is TRBV2, with unresolved D. V was pared by 1 base and J by 3 bases, with 7 bases between. CDR1 is SNHLY and CDR2 is FYNNEI in the germline V gene. The CDR3 sequence is 14 residues long.

The rearrangement uses TRBV19 and TRBJ1-6; 10 nucleotides line up with TRBD1. J was trimmed by 10 bases and V by 6 bases; bases with no gene match: 6. Germline loops: CDR1 LNHDA, CDR2 SQIVND (reference sequence). The CDR3 sequence is 14 residues long. CDR3 sequence: CASRTGQGYSPLHF. In DNA, the CDR3 is TGTGCCAGTAGGACGGGACAGGGGTACTCACCCCTCCACTTT.

V is TRBV5-6 and J is TRBJ1-5; no clear D gene. Between the trimmed V and J ends, which lost 2 bases and 3 bases, there was a span of 9 bases. This CDR3 contains 14 residues. CDR1 and CDR2 (germline): SGHDT, YYEEEE. The CDR3 DNA reads TGTGCCAGCAGCTTCTCTACCTTCAATCAGCCCCAGCATTTT. Amino acids: CASSFSTFNQPQHF.

The rearrangement joins TRBV19 to TRBJ1-4; 7 bases are a match to TRBD1. Germline-derived CDR1 and CDR2 are LNHDA and SQIVND (reference sequence). The V and J ends lost 4 bases and 6 bases, in that order; junction bases with no gene match: 23. The CDR3 is made up of 20 amino acids. The chain's CDR3 is CASSTHRGTGLGSGHEKLFF. DNA of the CDR3: TGTGCCAGTAGTACACACAGGGGAACCGGTTTGGGGAGTGGTCATGAAAAACTGTTTTTT.

This chain uses TRBV3-1 (or the pseudogene TRBV3-2) with TRBJ2-5, with 11 bases aligning to TRBD2. CDR1 and CDR2 from the germline V gene are LGHDT and YNNKEL (reference sequence). V lost 3 bases to trimming and J lost 3 bases; unmatched junction nucleotides: 3. The CDR3 contains 15 residues. DNA for the CDR3: TGTGCCAGCAGCCAGTTAGCGGGGGGGGAAGAGACCCAGTACTTC. This translates into CASSQLAGGEETQYF.